This TCR beta chain is from a study of cytomegalovirus exposure and HLA in healthy donors. Study-wide findings and caveats: Researchers catalogued about 160 TCR beta chains as cytomegalovirus-associated. Under in vitro conditions, a few CMV-associated chains were confirmed as specific for CMV antigens. Reports showed the classifier diagnosing cytomegalovirus status with high specificity and sensitivity.

This CDR3 is built from 17 residues. Germline CDR1 is MGHDK and CDR2 is SYGVNS. The V end was cut by 6 bases, the J end by 3 bases, with 24 bases between. Assay used: immunoSEQ multiplex PCR; TCRdb lists only in-frame clones, some missing. This sample yields some 170,000 clones, of which about 89% are seen a single time; approximately 2.6% belongs to the top ten. Regarding this clone: What it recognizes is unknown.

The V gene is TRBV25-1, the J gene TRBJ2-7; D not certain. The origin of this receptor is a man aged 18 to 30 in good health and CMV-seropositive. Sequencing was performed on PBMCs. CDR3 loop: CASSRTASEFPYYEQYF. The CDR3 DNA is TGTGCCAGCAGCCGAACGGCCAGCGAATTTCCGTACTACGAGCAGTACTTC.